This TCR beta chain was found in a study of cytomegalovirus exposure and HLA in healthy donors. Overall study results and limits: Earlier results showed most TCR beta V segments being productive about 87% or about 30% of the time.

Each donor was healthy, and each was a bone marrow donor. As regards this clone: The antigen is unknown.

The PCR made use of 60 Vbeta and 13 Jbeta primers. Only in-frame clones appear in the TCRdb table, and some are missing; sequencing was by immunoSEQ multiplex PCR. The sample shows fewer than 70,000 clones, roughly 70% of them seen only once. The V gene's germline CDR1 is SGHNT and CDR2 YENEEA. The CDR3 is 13 amino acids. Specimen: PBMCs. This receptor was obtained from a male donor in good health and CMV-seropositive. The chain links TRBV11-3 to TRBJ2-5; tentatively, D is TRBD1 (6 bases). The tail of the sequence fits TRBJ2-7 better, so the J call may be wrong. CDR3 region: CASGNTGYAEQYF. Written as DNA, the CDR3 is TGTGCCAGCGGGAACACAGGGTATGCCGAGCAGTACTTC.